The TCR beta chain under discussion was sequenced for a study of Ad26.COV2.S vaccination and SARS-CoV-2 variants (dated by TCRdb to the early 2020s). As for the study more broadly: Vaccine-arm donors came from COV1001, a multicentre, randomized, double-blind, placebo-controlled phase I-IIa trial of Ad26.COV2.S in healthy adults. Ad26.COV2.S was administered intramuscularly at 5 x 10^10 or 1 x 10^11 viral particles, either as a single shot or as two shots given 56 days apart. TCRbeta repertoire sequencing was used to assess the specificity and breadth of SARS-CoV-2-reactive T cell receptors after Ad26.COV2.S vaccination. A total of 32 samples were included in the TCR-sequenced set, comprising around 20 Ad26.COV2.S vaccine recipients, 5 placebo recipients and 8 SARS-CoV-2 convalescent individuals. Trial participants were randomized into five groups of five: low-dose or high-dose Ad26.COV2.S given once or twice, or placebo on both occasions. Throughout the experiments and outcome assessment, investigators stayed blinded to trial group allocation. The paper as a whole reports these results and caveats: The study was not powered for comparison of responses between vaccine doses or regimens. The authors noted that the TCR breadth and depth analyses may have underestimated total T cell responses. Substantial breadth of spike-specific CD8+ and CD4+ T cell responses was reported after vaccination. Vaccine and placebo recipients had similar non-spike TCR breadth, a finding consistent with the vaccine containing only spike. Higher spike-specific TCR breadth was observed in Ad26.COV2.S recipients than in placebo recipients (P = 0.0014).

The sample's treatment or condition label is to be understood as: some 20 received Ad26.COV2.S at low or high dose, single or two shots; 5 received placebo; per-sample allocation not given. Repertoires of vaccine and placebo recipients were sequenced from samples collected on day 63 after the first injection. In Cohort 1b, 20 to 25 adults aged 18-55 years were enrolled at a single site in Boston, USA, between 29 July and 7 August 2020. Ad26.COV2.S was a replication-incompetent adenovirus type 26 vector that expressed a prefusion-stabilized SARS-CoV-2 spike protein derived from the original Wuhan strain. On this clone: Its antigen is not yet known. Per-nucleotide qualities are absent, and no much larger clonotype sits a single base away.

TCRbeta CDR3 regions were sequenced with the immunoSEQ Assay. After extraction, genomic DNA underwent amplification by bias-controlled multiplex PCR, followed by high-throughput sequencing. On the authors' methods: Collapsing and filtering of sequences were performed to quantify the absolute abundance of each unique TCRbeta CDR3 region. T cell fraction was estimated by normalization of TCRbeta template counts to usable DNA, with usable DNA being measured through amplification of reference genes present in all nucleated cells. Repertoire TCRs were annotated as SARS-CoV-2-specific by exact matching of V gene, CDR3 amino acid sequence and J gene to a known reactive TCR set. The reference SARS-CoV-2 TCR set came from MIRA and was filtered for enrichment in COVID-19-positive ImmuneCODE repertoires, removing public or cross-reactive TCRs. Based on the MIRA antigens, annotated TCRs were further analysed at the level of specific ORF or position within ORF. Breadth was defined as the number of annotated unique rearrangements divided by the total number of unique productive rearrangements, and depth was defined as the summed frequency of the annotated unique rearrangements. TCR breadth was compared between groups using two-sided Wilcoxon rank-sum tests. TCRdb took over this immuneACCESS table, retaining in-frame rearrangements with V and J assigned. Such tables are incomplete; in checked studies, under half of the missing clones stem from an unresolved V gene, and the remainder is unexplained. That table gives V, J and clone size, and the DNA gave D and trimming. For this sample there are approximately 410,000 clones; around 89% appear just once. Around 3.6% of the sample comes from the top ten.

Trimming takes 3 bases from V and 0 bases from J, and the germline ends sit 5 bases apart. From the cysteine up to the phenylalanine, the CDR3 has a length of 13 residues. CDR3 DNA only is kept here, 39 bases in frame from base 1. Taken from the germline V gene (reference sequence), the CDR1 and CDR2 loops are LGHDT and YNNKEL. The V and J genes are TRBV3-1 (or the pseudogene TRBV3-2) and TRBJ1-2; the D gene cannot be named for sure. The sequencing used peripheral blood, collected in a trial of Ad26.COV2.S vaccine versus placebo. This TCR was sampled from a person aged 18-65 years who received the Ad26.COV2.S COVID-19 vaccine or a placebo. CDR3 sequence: CASSHGTNYGYTF. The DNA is TGTGCCAGCAGCCACGGTACTAACTATGGCTACACCTTC.